These T cell receptor beta chains were read from a single sample in a study of T cells expressing NK-cell markers. From the 5' RACE reads, TCRdb lists one entry per CDR3 protein and no DNA. Across 350,000 to 450,000 distinct CDR3 sequences, the top ten clones capture 5.2% of the sample. Sequenced: blood T cells: a sorted CD56 or NKG2C T cell subset, CD4+ or CD8+ T cells, or bulk PBMC T cells (not recorded which). The receptors come from a man aged 18-75 years in good health. CDR3s include the opening cysteine and the closing phenylalanine or tryptophan.

v_gene	j_gene	CDR3aa
TRBV6-1	TRBJ2-3	CASNTRKYTDTQYF
TRBV6-1	TRBJ1-1	CASRSGSLNTEAFF
TRBV7-6	TRBJ2-3	CASSLAGGGLSTDTQYF
TRBV27	TRBJ2-5	CASSLNAGHRETQYF
TRBV7-9	TRBJ1-6	CASSLAPGAVNSPLHF
TRBV27	TRBJ2-5	CASSVKQGAETQYF
TRBV6-1	TRBJ2-5	CASSEALGGTAKETQYF
TRBV5-1	TRBJ2-7	CASSRTTTSSYEQYF
TRBV10-3	TRBJ2-2	CAISESSITGELFF
TRBV14	TRBJ2-1	CASSQDWGDNEQFF
TRBV7-2	TRBJ2-5	CASSRQGADETQYF
TRBV7-9	TRBJ1-2	CASSPRQQVYGYTF
TRBV20-1	TRBJ1-2	CSATTGSLDYGYTF
TRBV5-5	TRBJ2-5	CASSRTSGGLFRETQYF
TRBV19	TRBJ2-3	CASSKTRSTDTQYF
TRBV28	TRBJ2-5	CASTFGGGGGQETQYF
TRBV4-1	TRBJ1-6	CASSQTGRDVNSPLHF
TRBV9	TRBJ2-7	CASSVAGSGGAYEQYF
TRBV6-1	TRBJ2-3	CASRFRGGAADTQYF
TRBV12-3/TRBV12-4	TRBJ1-2	CASSPGGGANYGYTF
TRBV6-4	TRBJ1-1	CASSERSNTEAFF
TRBV6-6	TRBJ1-1	CASSQGWGTEAFF
TRBV5-1	TRBJ2-7	CASSLGWSSYEQYF
TRBV6-1	TRBJ2-5	CASSEVGTPKETQYF